This T cell receptor beta chain was recorded in a study of shared clonotypes between healthy human individuals. Germline V lookup: CDR1 MDHEN, CDR2 SYDVKM. This CDR3 contains 13 residues. V gave up 6 bases and J gave up 4 bases, with 10 bases separating them. Donors comprised healthy HIV-negative adults lacking recent acute infections or vaccinations. There were only Caucasian adults among the donors, and all lived in Nashville, Tennessee. TCRdb keeps only in-frame clones here, not all; method: immunoSEQ multiplex PCR. This sample has 2 million to 2.5 million clones, with approximately 94% found just once.

The chain recombines TRBV28 with TRBJ2-1; a weak D match, TRBD2 (6 bases). This TCR came from a man between 18 and 29 years old in good health. Material: naive CD4+ T cells sorted from blood. Specified subset: CD45RA+ positively selected. The DNA for the CDR3 is TGTGCCAGCAGGGAGGGTGTGTACAATGAGCAGTTCTTC. Amino acids: CASREGVYNEQFF.